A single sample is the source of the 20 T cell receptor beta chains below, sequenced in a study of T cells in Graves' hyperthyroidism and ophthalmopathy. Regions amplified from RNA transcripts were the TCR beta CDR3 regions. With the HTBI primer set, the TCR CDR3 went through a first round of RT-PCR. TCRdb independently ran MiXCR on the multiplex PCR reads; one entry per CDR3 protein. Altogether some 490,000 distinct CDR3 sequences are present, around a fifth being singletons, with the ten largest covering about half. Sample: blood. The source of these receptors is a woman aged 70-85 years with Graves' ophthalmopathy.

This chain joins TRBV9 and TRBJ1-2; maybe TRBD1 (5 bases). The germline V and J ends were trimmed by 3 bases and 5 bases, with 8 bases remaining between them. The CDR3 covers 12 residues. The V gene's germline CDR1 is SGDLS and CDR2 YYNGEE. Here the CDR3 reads CASSAAGYGYTF. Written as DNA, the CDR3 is TGTGCCAGCAGCGCCGCAGGGTATGGCTACACCTTC.

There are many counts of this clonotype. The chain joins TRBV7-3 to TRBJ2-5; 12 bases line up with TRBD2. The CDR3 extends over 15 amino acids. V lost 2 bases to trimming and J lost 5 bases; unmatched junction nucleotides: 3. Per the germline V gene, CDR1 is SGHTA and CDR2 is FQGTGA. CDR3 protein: CASSLLAGGAETQYF. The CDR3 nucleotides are TGTGCCAGCAGCTTACTAGCGGGGGGGGCGGAGACCCAGTACTTC.

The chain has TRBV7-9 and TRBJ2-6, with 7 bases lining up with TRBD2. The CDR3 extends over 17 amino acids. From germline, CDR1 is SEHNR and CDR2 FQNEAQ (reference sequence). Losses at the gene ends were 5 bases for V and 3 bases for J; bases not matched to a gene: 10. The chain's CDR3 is CASSDVSGLGGANVLTF. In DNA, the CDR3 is TGTGCCAGCAGCGACGTTAGCGGGTTGGGTGGGGCCAACGTCCTGACTTTC.

The CDR3 loop reads CASSSTPWLGENTEAFF. Here the CDR3 DNA reads TGTGCCAGCAGTTCCACCCCCTGGTTAGGGGAAAACACTGAAGCTTTCTTT. The gene calls are TRBV27 and TRBJ1-1; D might be TRBD1 (5 bases). Germline V lookup: CDR1 MNHEY, CDR2 SMNVEV (reference sequence). The CDR3 spans 17 residues. Trimming cost V 4 bases and J 2 bases, with 20 bases left between them.

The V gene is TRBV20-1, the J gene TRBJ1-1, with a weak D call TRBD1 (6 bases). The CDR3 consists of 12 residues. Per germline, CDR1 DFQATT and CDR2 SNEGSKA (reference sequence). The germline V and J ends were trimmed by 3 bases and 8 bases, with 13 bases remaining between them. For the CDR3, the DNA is TGCAGTGCTAGGTGGGGGCACCCCGAAGCTTTCTTT. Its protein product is CSARWGHPEAFF.

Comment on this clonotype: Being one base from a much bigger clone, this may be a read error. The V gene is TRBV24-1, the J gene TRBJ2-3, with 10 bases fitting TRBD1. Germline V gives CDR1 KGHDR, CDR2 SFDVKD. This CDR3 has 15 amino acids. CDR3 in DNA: TGTGCCACCAGTGATTGGACAGGGGGAACAGCTACGCAGTATTTT. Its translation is CATSDWTGGTATQYF.

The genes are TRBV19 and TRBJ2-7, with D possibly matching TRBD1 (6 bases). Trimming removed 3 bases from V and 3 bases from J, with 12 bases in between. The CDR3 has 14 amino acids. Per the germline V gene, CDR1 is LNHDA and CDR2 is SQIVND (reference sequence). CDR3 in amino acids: CASSIQGHHYEQYF. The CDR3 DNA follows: TGTGCCAGTAGTATCCAGGGACACCACTACGAGCAGTACTTC. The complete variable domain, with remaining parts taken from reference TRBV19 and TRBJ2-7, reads DGGITQSPKYLFRKEGQNVTLSCEQNLNHDAMYWYRQDPGQGLRLIYYSQIVNDFQKGDIAEGYSVSREKKESFPLTVTSAQKNPTAFYLCASSIQGHHYEQYFGPGTRLTVT.

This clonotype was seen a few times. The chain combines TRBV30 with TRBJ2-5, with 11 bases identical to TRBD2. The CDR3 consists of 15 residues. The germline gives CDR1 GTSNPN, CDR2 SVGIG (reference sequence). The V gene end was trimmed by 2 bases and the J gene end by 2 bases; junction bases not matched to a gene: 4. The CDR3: CAWSRLAGRQETQYF. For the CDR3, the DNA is TGTGCCTGGAGTCGACTAGCGGGACGACAAGAGACCCAGTACTTC.

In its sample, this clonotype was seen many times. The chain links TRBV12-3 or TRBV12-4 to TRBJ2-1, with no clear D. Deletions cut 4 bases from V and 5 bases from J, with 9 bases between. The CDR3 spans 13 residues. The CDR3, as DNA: TGTGCCAGCAGTTCCCTCGAGAACAATGAGCAGTTCTTC. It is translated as CASSSLENNEQFF.

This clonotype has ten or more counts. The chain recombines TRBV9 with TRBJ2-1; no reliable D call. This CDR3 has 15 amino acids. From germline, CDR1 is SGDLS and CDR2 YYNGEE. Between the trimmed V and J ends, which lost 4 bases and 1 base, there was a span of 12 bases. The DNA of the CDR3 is TGTGCCAGCAGCACCCACGGCGAGTCCTACAATGAGCAGTTCTTC. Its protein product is CASSTHGESYNEQFF.

CDR3 nucleotides: TGTGCCAGCAGCGACTACCAGGGAACCGGGGAGCTGTTTTTT. It codes for CASSDYQGTGELFF. The chain couples TRBV6-1 to TRBJ2-2, with D perhaps matching TRBD1 or TRBD2 (5 bases each). In germline, CDR1 is MNHNS, CDR2 SASEGT. Deletions cut 6 bases from V and 5 bases from J, with 13 bases between. CDR3 length: 14 residues.

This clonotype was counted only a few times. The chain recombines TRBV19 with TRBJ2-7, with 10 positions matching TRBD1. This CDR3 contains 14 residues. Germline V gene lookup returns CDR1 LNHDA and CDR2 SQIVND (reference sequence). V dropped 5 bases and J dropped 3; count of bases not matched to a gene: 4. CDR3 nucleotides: TGTGCCAGTAGTTCACGGGACAGGGGCTACGAGCAGTACTTC. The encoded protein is CASSSRDRGYEQYF.

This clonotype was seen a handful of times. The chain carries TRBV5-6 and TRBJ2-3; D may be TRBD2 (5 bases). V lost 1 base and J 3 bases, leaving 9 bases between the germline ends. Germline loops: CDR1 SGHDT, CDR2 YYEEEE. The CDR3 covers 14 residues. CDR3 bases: TGTGCCAGCAGCTTGCAGCGCGGGACAGATACGCAGTATTTT. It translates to CASSLQRGTDTQYF.

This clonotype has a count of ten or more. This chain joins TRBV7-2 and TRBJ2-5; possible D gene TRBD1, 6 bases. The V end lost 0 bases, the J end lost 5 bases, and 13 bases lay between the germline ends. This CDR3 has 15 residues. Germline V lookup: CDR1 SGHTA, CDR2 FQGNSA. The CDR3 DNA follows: TGTGCCAGCAGCTTAGCGTTGGACAGTGGGGAGACCCAGTACTTC. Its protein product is CASSLALDSGETQYF.

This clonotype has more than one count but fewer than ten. The CDR3 region is CASSRQGGNTEAFF. CDR3 DNA: TGCGCCAGCAGTAGACAGGGAGGGAACACTGAAGCTTTCTTT. This rearrangement joins TRBV5-1 to TRBJ1-1; TRBD1 matches at 7 bases. The CDR3 length is 14 residues. Germline loops: CDR1 SGHRS, CDR2 YFSETQ. V was clipped by 5 bases and J by 1 base; unmatched bases: 5. Using reference TRBV5-1 and TRBJ1-1 for the parts outside the CDR3, the full variable domain is KAGVTQTPRYLIKTRGQQVTLSCSPISGHRSVSWYQQTPGQGLQFLFEYFSETQRNKGNFPGRFSGRQFSNSRSEMNVSTLELGDSALYLCASSRQGGNTEAFFGQGTRLTVV.

CDR3 nucleotides: TGCAGTGCCCTGGACAAGCTATACAATGAGCAGTTCTTC. Translating gives CSALDKLYNEQFF. The chain carries TRBV20-1 and TRBJ2-1; a weak D match, TRBD1 (5 bases). Germline CDR1 and CDR2: DFQATT and SNEGSKA (reference sequence). Trimming stripped 6 bases from V and 4 bases from J, with 13 bases between. CDR3 length: 13 amino acids.

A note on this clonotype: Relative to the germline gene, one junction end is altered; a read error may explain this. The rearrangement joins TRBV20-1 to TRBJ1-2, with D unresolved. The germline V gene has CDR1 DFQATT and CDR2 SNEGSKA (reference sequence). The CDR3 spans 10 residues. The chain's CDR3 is CSARGYGHTF. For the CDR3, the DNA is TGCAGTGCTAGAGGGTATGGCCACACCTTC.

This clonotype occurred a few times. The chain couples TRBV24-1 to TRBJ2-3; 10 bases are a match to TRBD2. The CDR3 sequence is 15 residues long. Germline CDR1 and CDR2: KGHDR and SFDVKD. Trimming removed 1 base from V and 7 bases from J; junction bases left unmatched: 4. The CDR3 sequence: CATSDFTSGMHTQYF. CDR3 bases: TGTGCCACCAGTGATTTTACTAGCGGGATGCATACGCAGTATTTT.

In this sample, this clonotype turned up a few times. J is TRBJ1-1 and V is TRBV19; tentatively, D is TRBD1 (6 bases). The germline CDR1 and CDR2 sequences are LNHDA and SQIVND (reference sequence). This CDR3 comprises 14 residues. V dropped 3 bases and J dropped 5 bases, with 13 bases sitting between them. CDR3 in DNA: TGTGCCAGTAGTATGTACGGGCAGGGGACTGAAGCTTTCTTT. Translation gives CASSMYGQGTEAFF.

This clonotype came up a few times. The CDR3 loop reads CASGLVVTQNTEAFF. DNA of the CDR3: TGTGCTAGTGGTTTGGTAGTGACACAGAACACTGAAGCTTTCTTT. The V gene is TRBV12-5, the J gene TRBJ1-1, with D hard to call. V was pared by 0 bases and J by 1 base, with 9 bases between. This CDR3 is 15 amino acids long. The germline CDR1 and CDR2 sequences are LGHNT and FRNRAP.